Below, 8 T cell receptor beta chains from the same sample are listed, as sequenced in a study of identical twins' blood T cells. TCRdb ran MiXCR on the 5' RACE reads and lists one entry per CDR3 protein. The data contain around 380,000 distinct CDR3 sequences, roughly 31% of them singletons. Material: PBMCs. Receptor source: a woman between 18 and 49 years old in good health.

The rearrangement links TRBV5-1 to TRBJ1-1, with 9 positions matching TRBD1. This CDR3 region has 18 residues. V was pared by 1 base and J by 4 bases, with 14 bases of the junction left unmatched. Germline V gives CDR1 SGHRS, CDR2 YFSETQ. As DNA, the CDR3 is TGCGCCAGCAGCTTGAGAAATTACGGGACAGGGTTTGGCACTGAAGCTTTCTTT. Translation: CASSLRNYGTGFGTEAFF.

This sequence joins TRBV20-1 and TRBJ1-2, with TRBD1 matching over 10 bases. The CDR3 consists of 15 residues. Germline assignment: CDR1 DFQATT and CDR2 SNEGSKA (reference sequence). With 6 bases clipped from V and 4 bases from J, the junction kept 11 bases outside the gene matches. The CDR3, as DNA: TGCAGTGCCCCTTCAACCGGGACAGGGGTCTATGGCTACACCTTC. This codes for CSAPSTGTGVYGYTF.

About this clonotype itself: This sequence may be a read error, since a much larger clone differs from it by one base. The chain joins TRBV3-1 to TRBJ1-1; TRBD1 matches 8 bases. The CDR3 runs 12 residues. V shed 2 bases, J shed 11 bases, and the junction held 4 bases outside the gene matches. In germline, CDR1 is LGHDT, CDR2 YNNKEL (reference sequence). The CDR3 region has the DNA TGTGCCAGCAGCCAACCGGACAGGGTGGCTTTCTTT. Translating it yields CASSQPDRVAFF.

This clonotype was detected ten times or more. The genes are TRBV11-2 and TRBJ1-2; 8 bases align to TRBD1. V shed 0 bases, J shed 6 bases, and the junction held 9 bases outside the gene matches. Germline loops: CDR1 SGHAT, CDR2 FQNNGV. The CDR3 has 16 amino acids. The CDR3 nucleotides read TGTGCCAGCAGCTTAGATCGACAGGGGAAGGATAATGGCTACACCTTC. It yields the protein CASSLDRQGKDNGYTF.

This clonotype was detected many times. This chain links TRBV12-3 or TRBV12-4 with TRBJ1-5; D is perhaps TRBD1 (5 bases). V lost 3 bases, J lost 0 bases, and 21 bases lay in between. The CDR3 contains 19 residues. CDR3 DNA sequence: TGTGCCAGCAGTTTCCAGGGAAGGGGATTATTTTATAGCAATCAGCCCCAGCATTTT. Amino acids: CASSFQGRGLFYSNQPQHF.

This clonotype showed up just once. A much bigger clone sits one base away, suggesting this may be a read error. The chain uses TRBV28 and TRBJ1-2, with D possibly being TRBD1 (5 bases). Trimming cost V 5 bases and J 5 bases, with 12 bases left between them. Germline lookup yields CDR1 MDHEN and CDR2 SYDVKM. The CDR3 contains 13 residues. CDR3 amino acids: CASSKAGYYGYTF. The CDR3 DNA follows: TGTGCCAGCAGTAAGGCAGGGTATTATGGCTACACCTTC.

V usage is TRBV6-5 and J usage is TRBJ2-5; no clear D gene. There are 12 residues in the CDR3. CDR1 MNHEY and CDR2 SVGAGI come from the germline V gene. The V gene lost 8 bases and the J gene lost 1 base, with 8 bases spanning the gap. CDR3 protein: CASGRAQETQYF. CDR3 coding DNA: TGTGCCAGCGGTCGGGCCCAAGAGACCCAGTACTTC.

The chain employs TRBV5-6 and TRBJ2-3; no firm D call. Germline V gene lookup returns CDR1 SGHDT and CDR2 YYEEEE. V lost 2 bases and J 0 bases, leaving 13 bases between the germline ends. This CDR3 contains 16 residues. The CDR3 protein is CASSFSGETSTDTQYF. The CDR3 coding sequence is TGTGCCAGCAGCTTTTCAGGCGAGACTAGCACAGATACGCAGTATTTT.